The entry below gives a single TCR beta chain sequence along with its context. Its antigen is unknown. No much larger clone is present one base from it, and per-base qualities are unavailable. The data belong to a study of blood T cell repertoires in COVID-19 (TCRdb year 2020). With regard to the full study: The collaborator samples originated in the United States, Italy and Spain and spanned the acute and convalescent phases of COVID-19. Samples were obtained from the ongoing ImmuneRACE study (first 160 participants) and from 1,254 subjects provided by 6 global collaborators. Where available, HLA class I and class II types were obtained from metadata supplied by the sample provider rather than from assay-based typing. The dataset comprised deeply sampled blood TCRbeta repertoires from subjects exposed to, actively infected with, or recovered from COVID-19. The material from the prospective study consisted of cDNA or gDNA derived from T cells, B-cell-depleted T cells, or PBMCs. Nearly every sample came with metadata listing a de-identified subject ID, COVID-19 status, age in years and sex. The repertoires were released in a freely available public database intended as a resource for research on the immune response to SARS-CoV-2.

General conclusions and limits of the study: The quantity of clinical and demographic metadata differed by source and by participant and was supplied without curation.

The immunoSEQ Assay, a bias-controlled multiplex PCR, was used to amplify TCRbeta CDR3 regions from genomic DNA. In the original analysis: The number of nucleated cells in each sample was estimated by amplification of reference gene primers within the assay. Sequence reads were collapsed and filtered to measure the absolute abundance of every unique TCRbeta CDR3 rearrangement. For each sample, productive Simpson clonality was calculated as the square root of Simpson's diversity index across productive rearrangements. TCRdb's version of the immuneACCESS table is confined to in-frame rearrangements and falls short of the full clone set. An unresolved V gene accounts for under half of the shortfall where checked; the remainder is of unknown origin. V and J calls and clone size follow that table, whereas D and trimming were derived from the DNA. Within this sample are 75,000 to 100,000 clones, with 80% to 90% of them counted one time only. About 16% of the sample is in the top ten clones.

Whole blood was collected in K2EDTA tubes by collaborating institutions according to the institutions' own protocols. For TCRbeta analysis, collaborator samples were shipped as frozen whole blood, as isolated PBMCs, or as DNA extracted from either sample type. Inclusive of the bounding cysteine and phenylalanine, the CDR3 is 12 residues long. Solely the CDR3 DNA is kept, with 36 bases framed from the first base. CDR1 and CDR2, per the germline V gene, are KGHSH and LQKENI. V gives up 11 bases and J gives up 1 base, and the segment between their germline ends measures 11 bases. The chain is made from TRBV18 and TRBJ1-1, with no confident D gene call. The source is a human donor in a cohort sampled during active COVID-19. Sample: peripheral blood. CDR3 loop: CAAASGNTEAFF. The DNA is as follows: TGTGCCGCAGCTTCAGGGAACACTGAAGCTTTCTTT.